The 7 T cell receptor beta chains below come from one sample, sequenced in a study of CXCR3-negative and CXCR3-positive naive CD8 T cells. The libraries of TRB cDNA were constructed through 5' RACE using UMI labels. From its re-call of the 5' RACE reads, TCRdb lists each CDR3 protein once, without DNA. Its listing shows under 75,000 distinct CDR3 sequences. Sequenced input: naive CXCR3- CD8+ T cells from blood. Subset described: CD45RO-CCR7+CD27+CD95- naive CD8+ T cells lacking CXCR3 (TNR3-). The source of these receptors is a human donor in good health. Some clones in this sample may be carry-over from other donors' samples.

This chain links TRBV28 with TRBJ1-4. Germline-derived CDR1 and CDR2 are MDHEN and SYDVKM. The CDR3 is 15 amino acids. The CDR3 sequence is CASSSVTTTNEKLFF.

CDR3 region: CSVGLASLSEQYF. This sequence joins TRBV29-1 and TRBJ2-7; the TCRdb call, TRBD2, lacks DNA for checking. Per the germline V gene, CDR1 is SQVTM and CDR2 is ANQGSEA. There are 13 residues in the CDR3.

The chain uses TRBV29-1 and TRBJ2-6; TCRdb reports TRBD2, a call that lacks DNA to check it against. The CDR3 has 15 amino acids. From germline, CDR1 is SQVTM and CDR2 ANQGSEA. The chain's CDR3 is CSVEDRETGANVLTF.

The chain is built from TRBV28 and TRBJ2-2; the D gene TCRdb calls, TRBD1, cannot be checked with no DNA. The CDR3 runs 15 residues. The germline CDR1 and CDR2 sequences are MDHEN and SYDVKM. The CDR3 region is CASRTPQGIAGELFF.

The V gene is TRBV3-1, the J gene TRBJ2-3. The germline V gene has CDR1 LGHDT and CDR2 YNNKEL (reference sequence). This CDR3 has 12 residues. CDR3 residues: CASSPHTDTQYF.

V and J are TRBV12-3 or TRBV12-4 and TRBJ2-3; TCRdb selects TRBD1, and the lack of DNA leaves this call unchecked. The CDR3 totals 14 residues. This chain's CDR3 is CASKGVGSTDTQYF.

The chain combines TRBV20-1 with TRBJ2-7. Germline V gives CDR1 DFQATT, CDR2 SNEGSKA (reference sequence). CDR3 length: 11 amino acids. CDR3 sequence: CSADRSYEQYF.